This is a list of T cell receptor beta chains from one sample in a study of OX40 agonist ivuxolimab in advanced cancers. Sequenced by immunoSEQ multiplex PCR; TCRdb stores in-frame clones only, minus some. The table records under 80,000 clones, about 89% of them present only once. The material sequenced was CD4+ or CD8+ T cells sorted from blood, taken in a trial of the OX40 agonist ivuxolimab. Every receptor here comes from an adult with an advanced solid tumor such as melanoma, head and neck, liver or kidney cancer. Both conserved end residues are part of each CDR3. D genes are given only for firm matches. Size tells how often a clone was seen (once, few, many) or the class of an expanded clone, and some rows leave it out.

J	D	size	length	V	CDR3	DNA
TRBJ1-1	.	.	14	TRBV9	CASSVEPGSTEAFF	TGTGCCAGCAGCGTAGAACCCGGGTCAACTGAAGCTTTCTTT
TRBJ1-6	.	.	15	TRBV6-5	CASSYSWMRNSPLHF	TGTGCCAGCAGTTACTCGTGGATGAGGAATTCACCCCTCCACTTT
TRBJ1-5	.	once	12	TRBV6-6	CASSYPDSLQHF	TGTGCCAGCAGTTACCCGGACAGTCTCCAGCATTTT
TRBJ1-1	.	.	15	TRBV5-1	CASSPGGQGSGKAFF	TGCGCCAGCAGCCCGGGCGGGCAGGGGTCGGGCAAAGCTTTCTTT
TRBJ1-4	TRBD1	.	15	TRBV19	CASSGTGTGNEKLFF	TGTGCCAGTAGTGGAACCGGGACAGGGAATGAAAAACTGTTTTTT
TRBJ2-7	TRBD1	once	15	TRBV28	CASTQDRGQFYEQYF	TGTGCCAGCACCCAAGACAGGGGGCAATTTTACGAGCAGTACTTC
TRBJ2-3	TRBD2	.	18	TRBV5-1	CASSSLLAGGGGTDTQYF	TGCGCCAGCAGTAGTCTACTAGCGGGGGGCGGAGGAACAGATACGCAGTATTTT
TRBJ1-1	.	.	15	TRBV7-9	CASSPHRARNTEAFF	TGTGCCAGCAGCCCTCACAGGGCAAGGAACACTGAAGCTTTCTTT
TRBJ2-5	.	.	15	TRBV7-6	CASSLGVGGQETQYF	TGTGCCAGCAGCTTAGGGGTCGGGGGCCAAGAGACCCAGTACTTC
TRBJ2-5	.	.	11	TRBV2	CASCLGETQYF	TGTGCCAGCTGTTTGGGGGAGACCCAGTACTTC
TRBJ1-2	.	.	14	TRBV27	CASSFRALNYGYTF	TGTGCCAGCAGCTTCCGGGCCCTTAACTATGGCTACACCTTC
TRBJ2-6	TRBD1	.	19	TRBV5-6	CASSSTVDRARSGANVLTF	TGTGCCAGCAGCTCTACTGTGGACAGGGCCCGCTCTGGGGCCAACGTCCTGACTTTC
TRBJ1-1	.	.	14	TRBV19	CASSNLALGTEAFF	TGTGCCAGTAGTAACCTTGCCCTGGGGACTGAAGCTTTCTTT
TRBJ2-7	TRBD1	.	13	TRBV30	CAWMGDRAYEQYF	TGTGCCTGGATGGGGGACAGAGCCTACGAGCAGTACTTC
TRBJ1-5	.	.	15	TRBV15	CATSRDVGYYQPQHF	TGTGCCACCAGCAGAGATGTTGGGTATTATCAGCCCCAGCATTTT
TRBJ2-3	.	.	18	TRBV9	CASSVVEEVRKSTDTQYF	TGTGCCAGCAGCGTAGTGGAGGAAGTCAGAAAAAGCACAGATACGCAGTATTTT
TRBJ2-1	TRBD2	.	15	TRBV6-4	CASSGGSGSYNEQFF	TGTGCCAGCAGTGGCGGGAGCGGGTCCTACAATGAGCAGTTCTTC
TRBJ2-7	TRBD2	.	17	TRBV28	CASTSASGGAGSYEQYF	TGTGCCAGCACCTCGGCTAGCGGGGGGGCAGGTTCCTACGAGCAGTACTTC
TRBJ1-2	.	.	15	TRBV6-1	CASSESQRPHYGYTF	TGTGCCAGCAGTGAGTCTCAACGGCCCCACTATGGCTACACCTTC
TRBJ2-7	TRBD1	.	15	TRBV27	CASSLTGPKPYEQYF	TGTGCCAGCAGTTTGACAGGGCCCAAACCCTACGAGCAGTACTTC
TRBJ2-1	TRBD1	.	15	TRBV27	CASSLDRGDYNEQFF	TGTGCCAGCAGCCTGGACAGGGGCGACTACAATGAGCAGTTCTTC
TRBJ1-5	.	.	14	TRBV28	CASSLGRGDQPQHF	TGTGCCAGCAGTTTAGGTCGGGGGGATCAGCCCCAGCATTTT
TRBJ2-5	.	few	14	TRBV7-2	CASSLTGVQETQYF	TGTGCCAGCAGCTTGACAGGTGTACAAGAGACCCAGTACTTC
TRBJ1-5	.	.	13	TRBV6-1	CASDGGRRQPQHF	TGTGCCAGCGATGGGGGCCGGAGACAGCCCCAGCATTTT
TRBJ1-6	.	once	16	TRBV9	CASNSRGDPGRSPLHF	TGTGCCAGCAACTCCCGGGGGGACCCGGGTCGTTCACCCCTCCACTTT
TRBJ1-4	TRBD1	.	19	TRBV15	CATSRVLQGLVATNEKLFF	TGTGCCACCAGCAGAGTACTACAGGGGCTAGTTGCAACTAATGAAAAACTGTTTTTT